This TCR beta chain emerged from a study of shared clonotypes between healthy human individuals. On the study more broadly: Donors had three CD4 naive, three CD4 memory, two CD8 naive and one CD8 memory plate apiece. Notes on the study in general: Clonotype sharing among donors likely depends on sequencing depth.

CDR1 is LNHDA, CDR2 SQIVND, per germline (reference sequence). The CDR3 sequence is 15 residues long. V was shortened by 9 bases and J by 0 bases, with 15 bases between the two germline ends. Clones were sequenced by immunoSEQ multiplex PCR, and TCRdb holds only the in-frame ones, with some missing. Of some 2.1 million clones in the sample, 85% to 95% were seen once. On this clone: The antigen is unknown.

CD45RO-negative, CCR7-positively selected cells formed the naive CD8 fraction, excluding terminally differentiated effector memory CD45RA+ cells. The genes are TRBV19 and TRBJ1-3; D unclear. The receptor was isolated from a man aged 18 to 30 in good health. Sequenced: naive CD8+ T cells sorted from blood. CDR3 loop: CASTMNGNSGNTIYF. In nucleotides, the CDR3 is TGTGCCAGCACAATGAATGGGAACTCTGGAAACACCATATATTTT.